Following are 4 T cell receptor beta chains from one sample sequenced in a study of shared clonotypes between healthy human individuals. The method was immunoSEQ multiplex PCR; TCRdb's version includes in-frame clones alone and lacks a portion of them. The sample yields hundreds of thousands of clones, 73% seen once. Sample: memory CD4+ T cells sorted from blood. As for subset: CD45RA-negative fraction. The receptor source for this set is a woman aged 25-40 years in good health.

In its sample, this clone was seen many times. J is TRBJ2-1 and V is TRBV4-2; D is possibly TRBD1 or TRBD2 (5 bases each). V was pared by 0 bases and J by 10 bases, with 16 bases between. Germline V gene data show CDR1 as LGHNA and CDR2 as YNFKEQ. This CDR3 contains 15 residues. The CDR3 nucleotides are TGTGCCAGCAGCCAAGAACTAGGCAGGGAATCCGAGCAGTTCTTC. Translation: CASSQELGRESEQFF.

In nucleotides, the CDR3 is TGTGCCAGCAGTGATGGGACTAGCGGGAGGATAGGCACCGGGGAGCTGTTTTTT. The encoded protein is CASSDGTSGRIGTGELFF. The rearrangement uses TRBV2 and TRBJ2-2; 15 nucleotides match TRBD2. Germline V CDR1 and CDR2: SNHLY, FYNNEI. This CDR3 is built from 18 residues. V was pared by 3 bases and J by 4 bases, with 6 bases of the junction left unmatched.

This clone was counted a single time. This chain links TRBV27 with TRBJ1-2; the match to TRBD1 covers 10 bases. The CDR3 loop spans 13 amino acids. Germline V CDR1 and CDR2: MNHEY, SMNVEV (reference sequence). The J segment lost 7 bases and the V segment lost 6 bases, leaving 5 bases of the junction unmatched. The CDR3: CASRGDRGLGYTF. The CDR3 DNA follows: TGTGCCAGCAGGGGTGACAGGGGGCTTGGCTACACCTTC.

Only a few counts were recorded for this clone. The genes are TRBV19 and TRBJ1-5, with D hard to call. The CDR3 has 14 amino acids. Germline loops: CDR1 LNHDA, CDR2 SQIVND (reference sequence). With 6 bases removed from V and 3 bases from J, the gap between germline ends came to 12 bases. This chain's CDR3 is CASSSTRVNQPQHF. The CDR3 region has the DNA TGTGCCAGTAGCAGCACACGAGTCAATCAGCCCCAGCATTTT. Full variable domain (missing parts from reference TRBV19 and TRBJ1-5): DGGITQSPKYLFRKEGQNVTLSCEQNLNHDAMYWYRQDPGQGLRLIYYSQIVNDFQKGDIAEGYSVSREKKESFPLTVTSAQKNPTAFYLCASSSTRVNQPQHFGDGTRLSIL.